The clone carrying this T cell receptor beta chain was counted once. The entry originates in a study of T cell responses to AZD1222 COVID-19 vaccine. The CDR3 runs 14 residues. Germline V gene sequence: CDR1 MNHEY, CDR2 SMNVEV (reference sequence). With 3 bases clipped from V and 8 bases from J, the junction kept 9 bases outside the gene matches. Profiling relied on immunoSEQ multiplex PCR, and the TCRdb table lists in-frame clones only, not all of them. The table shows approximately 170,000 clones, with 92% occurring only once. The chain couples TRBV27 to TRBJ1-2; TRBD1 agrees at 7 bases. Sequencing used peripheral blood, obtained 28 days after the second AZD1222 dose. The receptor comes from an adult who received the AZD1222 COVID-19 vaccine. CDR3 residues: CASSFQGGQFGYTF. For the CDR3, the DNA is TGTGCCAGCAGTTTTCAGGGGGGACAGTTCGGCTACACCTTC.